This T cell receptor (beta chain) was documented in a study of post-analysis software for immune sequencing data. Turning to the study itself: Relapsing-remitting, secondary progressive and progressive-relapsing forms of multiple sclerosis all featured among disease courses.

Included in the TCR beta cDNA libraries were unique molecular identifiers. Starting from around 1 to 10 million T cells, the study yielded about 540,000 cDNA molecules. One entry per CDR3 protein results from TCRdb running MiXCR on the PCR reads. The table lists about 770,000 distinct CDR3 sequences, 46% of them singletons, with roughly 4.9% in the top ten. Concerning this clonotype: Its specificity is unknown.

This CDR3 spans 15 amino acids. V dropped 6 bases and J dropped 0; count of bases not matched to a gene: 6. Germline CDR1 and CDR2: MNHEY and SVGAGI. Study results and limitations: Controls showed significantly higher normalized Chao1 diversity than did multiple sclerosis patients. About five TRBV segments (TRBV5-6, TRBV5-1 and TRBV20-1 among them) occurred more frequently in patients than in controls. F measure grouped same-batch samples tightly together.

This sequence originates from a girl aged 10 to 17 with multiple sclerosis. The sample comprised blood. V and J are TRBV6-5 and TRBJ2-5, with 8 positions matching TRBD1. The CDR3 DNA follows: TGTGCCAGCAGAAAAACAGGGGGGTACCAAGAGACCCAGTACTTC. This codes for CASRKTGGYQETQYF.